This is a list of T cell receptor beta chains from one sample in a study of blood T cell repertoires in COVID-19. The table came from immunoSEQ multiplex PCR; TCRdb's copy has only in-frame clones and leaves some out. The sample gives approximately 50,000 clones, about 75% of which show up once; roughly 23% is in the top ten. The specimen was peripheral blood. The receptors stem from a man aged 50 or older with active or convalescent COVID-19. Each CDR3 is given without its conserved first and last residue. Each record gives: V gene, CDR3 protein.

TRBV18	ASSAGLAGGQNTGELF
TRBV5-1	ASSLEAEYGYT
TRBV2	ASSAYRGDTEAF
TRBV3-1/TRBV3-2	ASSQDLAGGYAVGTDTQY
TRBV19	ASSIWTGRGYSNQPQH
TRBV7-2	GAGGIT
TRBV29-1	SVGGGNTEAF
TRBV25-1	ASANSGSLEKLF
TRBV6-6	ASSTGTSAYEQY
TRBV19	ASSIVQGAYEQY
TRBV30	AWSSQGFTEAF
TRBV19	ASSIHASGVQY
TRBV18	ASSLETGLYGYT
TRBV9	ASSVSPFSNQPQH
TRBV7-8	ASSLGVRDTQY
TRBV11-1	ASSRQGGGLMGEQY
TRBV10-1	ASSPRTGTNTGELF
TRBV10-2	ASNPDRASSPPF
TRBV2	ASTAGFEAF
TRBV21-1	ASLALGYEQY
TRBV10-3	AISDREDTQY
TRBV7-9	ASSLSLQETQY
TRBV2	ASGGSGMNQPQH
TRBV28	ASSPPGGRGNQPQH
TRBV29-1	SVQTGGGYT
TRBV2	AALIGGRGNSYEQY
TRBV2	ASSVEAWKAF
TRBV10-1	ASSDRPDRGWGRTEAF